The 19 T cell receptor beta chains below come from one sample, sequenced in a study of T-cell memory formation after mild COVID-19. TCRdb re-called the 5' RACE reads with MiXCR, one entry per CDR3 protein. The table includes approximately 440,000 distinct CDR3 sequences, 20% detected once. The material sequenced was PBMCs or a T cell subset sorted from them (not recorded which). The receptors stem from an adult woman who had mild COVID-19 (a few samples of this study predate the infection). Cell type and time point are not known.

This clonotype came up a few times. CDR3 amino acids: CASSSLQGWGTGELFF. CDR3 in DNA: TGTGCCAGCAGTTCCCTCCAGGGTTGGGGGACCGGGGAGCTGTTTTTT. The chain recombines TRBV27 with TRBJ2-2; either TRBD1 or TRBD2 may fit D (5 bases each). Germline loops: CDR1 MNHEY, CDR2 SMNVEV (reference sequence). V was shortened by 4 bases and J by 5 bases, with 17 bases between the two germline ends. There are 16 residues in the CDR3.

The V call is TRBV21-1, the J call TRBJ2-3; TRBD1 reflects the table's D call only, with no check against the DNA. TRBV21-1 is a documented pseudogene. This CDR3 is built from 16 residues. The CDR3 is CASSKEGQTGTDTQYF. The CDR3 DNA follows: TGTGCCAGCAGCAAAGAGGGGCAGACCGGCACAGATACGCAGTATTTT.

This chain connects TRBV6-5 to TRBJ2-1, with D hard to call. This CDR3 is 15 amino acids long. The germline V gene encodes CDR1 MNHEY and CDR2 SVGAGI. The V end was cut by 6 bases, the J end by 2 bases, with 14 bases between. Written as DNA, the CDR3 is TGTGCCAGCAGCCCCGGGCCAGCGACCTACAATGAGCAGTTCTTC. Translated, it gives CASSPGPATYNEQFF.

This clonotype was recorded a few times. The chain is built from TRBV7-2 and TRBJ2-3, with TRBD2 matching over 11 bases. This CDR3 is built from 17 residues. V shed 1 base and J 0 bases; nucleotides not matched to a gene: 3. Germline CDR1 SGHTA, CDR2 FQGNSA. CDR3 in amino acids: CASSLDGLAGSTDTQYF. The CDR3 region has the DNA TGTGCCAGCAGCTTAGATGGACTAGCGGGCAGCACAGATACGCAGTATTTT.

The V call is TRBV21-1, the J call TRBJ2-3; TRBD1 is taken as the D call from the table, unchecked against the DNA. TRBV21-1 is reported as a pseudogene. This CDR3 has 17 residues. DNA for the CDR3: TGTGCCAGCAGCAAAGTTTTGGGACAGGGCCTCACAGATACGCAGTATTTT. This codes for CASSKVLGQGLTDTQYF.

This clonotype was detected only a few times. The chain carries TRBV12-3 or TRBV12-4 and TRBJ2-7; D not resolved. The V end lost 4 bases, the J end lost 4 bases, and 8 bases lay between the germline ends. The CDR3 covers 12 residues. The CDR3 region has the DNA TGTGCCAGCAGTTCCCACCGGTACGAGCAGTACTTC. Protein product: CASSSHRYEQYF.

This clonotype occurred a few times. CDR3 in DNA: TGCAGTGCTATTTCCGGGACAGGGAATGGCTACACCTTC. Its protein product is CSAISGTGNGYTF. V is TRBV20-1 and J is TRBJ1-2, with 9 bases lining up with TRBD1. Germline CDR1 DFQATT, CDR2 SNEGSKA (reference sequence). V shed 4 bases, J shed 6 bases, and the junction held 6 bases outside the gene matches. The CDR3 length is 13 residues.

This clonotype occurred a few times. This chain uses TRBV9 with TRBJ1-1; D uncertain. The germline V gene encodes CDR1 SGDLS and CDR2 YYNGEE. V shed 4 bases and J shed 4 bases, with 14 bases lying between them. CDR3 size: 14 residues. CDR3 residues: CASSPSVAPTEAFF. CDR3 DNA: TGTGCCAGCAGCCCCTCGGTCGCTCCCACTGAAGCTTTCTTT.

This clonotype was counted many times. The gene calls are TRBV7-9 and TRBJ1-1, with TRBD1 matching 8 bases. V trimming: 6 bases; J trimming: 0 bases; junction bases outside the gene matches: 9. CDR1 and CDR2 (germline): SEHNR, FQNEAQ (reference sequence). The CDR3 totals 16 residues. The CDR3 region is CASSQDRGWMNTEAFF. CDR3 nucleotides: TGTGCCAGCAGTCAAGACAGGGGTTGGATGAACACTGAAGCTTTCTTT.

This clonotype was counted only a few times. The chain joins TRBV4-3 to TRBJ2-2; no definite D call. The germline V and J ends were trimmed by 0 bases and 2 bases, with 13 bases remaining between them. This CDR3 contains 17 residues. CDR1 LGHNA and CDR2 YSLEER come from the germline V gene. The CDR3 nucleotides read TGCGCCAGCAGCCAAGATTTGTCAGATTTAAACACCGGGGAGCTGTTTTTT. It encodes CASSQDLSDLNTGELFF.

This CDR3 is CASSSGQGGDEQFF. In nucleotides, the CDR3 is TGTGCCAGCAGCTCGGGACAGGGCGGAGATGAGCAGTTCTTC. The chain links TRBV7-3 to TRBJ2-1, with 9 bases aligning to TRBD1. The CDR3 is 14 residues long. Germline V lookup: CDR1 SGHTA, CDR2 FQGTGA. The V segment lost 4 bases and the J segment 8 bases; nucleotides outside the gene matches: 6.

A few counts support this clonotype. The rearrangement joins TRBV7-6 to TRBJ1-1; a possible D gene is TRBD1 (5 bases). This CDR3 has 12 residues. CDR1 is SGHVS and CDR2 is FNYEAQ in the germline V gene. Between the trimmed V and J ends, which lost 5 bases and 6 bases, there was a span of 10 bases. The CDR3 loop is CASSNLGPEAFF. CDR3 DNA sequence: TGTGCCAGCAGCAATCTGGGGCCTGAAGCTTTCTTT.

This clonotype was seen only a few times. This chain connects TRBV7-6 to TRBJ2-3; 7 positions match TRBD2. The germline CDR1 and CDR2 sequences are SGHVS and FNYEAQ. The CDR3 runs 15 residues. Trimming at V came to 2 bases and at J to 3 bases, leaving 5 bases not matched to a gene. CDR3 nucleotides: TGTGCCAGCAGCTTACTCCGGGAGGCTACAGATACGCAGTATTTT. Translated, it gives CASSLLREATDTQYF.

This clonotype was observed many times. V usage is TRBV12-3 or TRBV12-4 and J usage is TRBJ2-1, with 8 bases that match TRBD2. The CDR3 spans 14 residues. The junction had 9 bases not matched to a gene; V was cut back by 7 bases and J by 7 bases. CDR3 sequence reads: CASTSGGLGNEQFF. The CDR3, as DNA: TGTGCCAGCACTTCTGGGGGACTAGGGAATGAGCAGTTCTTC.

This chain uses TRBV13 with TRBJ1-1; 8 bases agree with TRBD1. V trimming: 4 bases; J trimming: 8 bases; junction bases outside the gene matches: 18. In germline, CDR1 is PRHDT, CDR2 FYEKMQ (reference sequence). The CDR3 is 17 residues long. This CDR3 reads CASSSTPWGQATNEAFF. CDR3 bases: TGTGCCAGCAGCTCTACCCCCTGGGGACAGGCAACCAACGAAGCTTTCTTT.

The V gene is TRBV7-2, the J gene TRBJ2-5, with 9 bases fitting TRBD2. CDR1 and CDR2 (germline): SGHTA, FQGNSA. Germline trimming cut 1 base from V and 5 bases from J; bases unmatched to any gene: 8. The CDR3 extends over 16 amino acids. This CDR3 is CASSLDSGSARETQYF. Here the CDR3 DNA reads TGTGCCAGCAGCTTAGATAGCGGGAGCGCCAGGGAGACCCAGTACTTC.

V is TRBV5-1 and J is TRBJ1-1, with 8 bases identical to TRBD1. After removal of 3 bases from V and 1 base from J, the junction contained 11 bases not matched to a gene. This CDR3 is built from 17 residues. CDR1 and CDR2 from the germline V gene are SGHRS and YFSETQ. CDR3: CASSYGRGLGRNTEAFF. The DNA of the CDR3 is TGCGCCAGCAGCTACGGCAGGGGGCTGGGACGGAACACTGAAGCTTTCTTT.

The CDR3 loop reads CASSDQLGGGAETQYF. The CDR3 nucleotides read TGTGCCAGCAGTGATCAGTTAGGCGGGGGGGCAGAGACCCAGTACTTC. This rearrangement joins TRBV25-1 to TRBJ2-5; 9 bases fit TRBD2. This CDR3 comprises 16 residues. The trim removed 3 bases at V and 4 bases at J, leaving 9 bases unmatched. Germline V gene data show CDR1 as MGHDK and CDR2 as SYGVNS.

CDR3 DNA: TGTGCCAGCAGTTTTGGCAGGGAGAATCAGCCCCAGCATTTT. It translates to CASSFGRENQPQHF. The V gene is TRBV12-3 or TRBV12-4, the J gene TRBJ1-5, with a possible D match to TRBD1 (5 bases). Trimming left V 3 bases short and J 4 bases short, with 10 bases between. The CDR3 contains 14 residues.